Listed here are 8 T cell receptor beta chains from one sample, sequenced in a study of cytomegalovirus exposure and HLA in healthy donors. Only in-frame clones appear in the TCRdb table, and some are missing; sequencing was by immunoSEQ multiplex PCR. The sample carries some 60,000 clones, approximately 96% recorded once. Specimen: PBMCs. The source of these receptors is a man between 18 and 35 years old in good health and CMV-seronegative.

About this clone: The sample holds other DNA sequences that translate to the same CDR3. The chain has TRBV18 and TRBJ1-5; D possibly corresponds to TRBD1 (5 bases). Trimming shortened V by 3 bases and J by 4 bases, and 7 bases separated the two germline ends. The V gene's germline CDR1 is KGHSH and CDR2 LQKENI. CDR3 length equals 13 residues. The CDR3 DNA reads as TGTGCCAGCTCACCCCAGGGTAATCAGCCCCAGCATTTT. Residues: CASSPQGNQPQHF.

The chain joins TRBV7-6 to TRBJ2-4, with D perhaps matching TRBD1 (5 bases). Germline-derived CDR1 and CDR2 are SGHVS and FNYEAQ. This CDR3 is built from 15 residues. Trimming stripped 5 bases from V and 3 bases from J, with 14 bases between. This CDR3 is CASSLGHSGKNIQYF. The CDR3 DNA follows: TGTGCCAGCAGCCTCGGACACAGTGGCAAAAACATTCAGTACTTC.

This chain connects TRBV19 to TRBJ1-5; TRBD1 aligns across 10 bases. The CDR3 runs 14 residues. The V gene's germline CDR1 is LNHDA and CDR2 SQIVND (reference sequence). V trimming: 3 bases; J trimming: 5 bases; junction bases outside the gene matches: 1. In DNA form, the CDR3 reads TGTGCCAGTAGTATGGGGACAGGGGATCAGCCCCAGCATTTT. It codes for CASSMGTGDQPQHF.

The chain joins TRBV4-2 to TRBJ2-7; possible D gene TRBD2, 7 bases. This CDR3 has 16 amino acids. Germline lookup yields CDR1 LGHNA and CDR2 YNFKEQ. The V end lost 1 base, the J end lost 0 bases, and 13 bases lay between the germline ends. CDR3 sequence reads: CASSQGGGGFSYEQYF. The CDR3 nucleotides read TGTGCCAGCAGCCAAGGAGGGGGGGGATTCTCCTACGAGCAGTACTTC.

This clone was seen a single time. This chain connects TRBV4-1 to TRBJ2-1; D possibly corresponds to TRBD2 (6 bases). Germline values: CDR1 MGHRA, CDR2 YSYEKL. V was clipped by 5 bases and J by 7 bases, with 21 bases between them. CDR3 length: 16 residues. The CDR3 sequence is CASSTPGVKGLNEQFF. CDR3 DNA sequence: TGCGCCAGCAGCACTCCGGGAGTGAAAGGGTTGAATGAGCAGTTCTTC.

This chain joins TRBV5-4 and TRBJ2-1; 8 bases are a match to TRBD2. The junction had 12 bases not matched to a gene; V was cut back by 4 bases and J by 6 bases. The CDR3 contains 16 residues. Germline assignment: CDR1 SGHNT and CDR2 YYREEE (reference sequence). This chain's CDR3 is CASSGAGTSTVNEQFF. CDR3 sequence (DNA): TGTGCCAGCAGCGGGGCCGGGACTAGTACCGTCAATGAGCAGTTCTTC.

Only one count was recorded for this clone. This chain uses TRBV20-1 with TRBJ2-7; D unresolved. Trimming pared 5 bases from V and 4 bases from J, leaving 9 bases between. The CDR3 contains 11 residues. Germline V gene sequence: CDR1 DFQATT, CDR2 SNEGSKA (reference sequence). CDR3 nucleotide sequence: TGCAGTGCTTTAGATTATTACGAGCAGTACTTC. This encodes CSALDYYEQYF.

The chain recombines TRBV7-2 with TRBJ2-5; 10 bases are shared with TRBD2. The CDR3 is 14 residues long. Trimming removed 6 bases from V and 4 bases from J; junction bases left unmatched: 5. The germline V gene encodes CDR1 SGHTA and CDR2 FQGNSA. The CDR3: CASSASGSRETQYF. The CDR3 nucleotides read TGTGCCAGCAGTGCTAGCGGGAGTCGAGAGACCCAGTACTTC.